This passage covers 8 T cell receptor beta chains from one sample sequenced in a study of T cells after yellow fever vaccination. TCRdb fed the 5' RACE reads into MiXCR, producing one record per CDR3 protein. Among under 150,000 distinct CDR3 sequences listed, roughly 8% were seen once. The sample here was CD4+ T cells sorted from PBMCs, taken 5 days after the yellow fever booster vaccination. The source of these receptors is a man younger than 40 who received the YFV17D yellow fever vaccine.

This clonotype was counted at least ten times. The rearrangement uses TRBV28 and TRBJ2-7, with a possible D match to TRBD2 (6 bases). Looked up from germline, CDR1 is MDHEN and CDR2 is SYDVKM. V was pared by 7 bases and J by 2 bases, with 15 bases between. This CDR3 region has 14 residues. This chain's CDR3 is CASIRAAGTYEQYF. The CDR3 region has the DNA TGTGCCAGCATTAGAGCGGCGGGGACCTACGAGCAGTACTTC.

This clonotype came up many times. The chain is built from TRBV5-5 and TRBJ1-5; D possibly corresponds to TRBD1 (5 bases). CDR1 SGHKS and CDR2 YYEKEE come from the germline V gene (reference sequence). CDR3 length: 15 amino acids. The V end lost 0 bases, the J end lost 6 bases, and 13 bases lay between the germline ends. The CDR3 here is CASSLARGSGQPQHF. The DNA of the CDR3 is TGTGCCAGCAGCTTGGCCCGGGGGTCCGGTCAGCCCCAGCATTTT.

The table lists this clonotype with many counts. CDR3 sequence reads: CASSSTASQQFF. The CDR3 DNA reads TGTGCCAGCAGCTCCACAGCCTCGCAGCAGTTCTTC. V is TRBV7-9 and J is TRBJ2-1; D is undetermined. CDR1 and CDR2 from the germline V gene are SEHNR and FQNEAQ (reference sequence). Trimming took off 4 bases at V and 11 bases at J, with 12 bases between the two ends. The CDR3 covers 12 residues.

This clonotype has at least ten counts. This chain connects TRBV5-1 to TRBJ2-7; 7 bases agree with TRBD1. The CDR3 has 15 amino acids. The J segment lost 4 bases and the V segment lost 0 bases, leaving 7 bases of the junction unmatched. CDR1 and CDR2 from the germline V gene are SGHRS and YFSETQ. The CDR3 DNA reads TGCGCCAGCAGCTTGGTTCTGACAGGGATGTACGAGCAGTACTTC. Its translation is CASSLVLTGMYEQYF.

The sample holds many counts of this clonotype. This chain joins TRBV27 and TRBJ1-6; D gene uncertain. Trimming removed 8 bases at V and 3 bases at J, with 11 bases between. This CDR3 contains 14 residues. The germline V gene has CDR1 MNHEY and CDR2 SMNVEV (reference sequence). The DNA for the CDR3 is TGTGCCAGCGGCGGGGATCACTATAATTCACCCCTCCACTTT. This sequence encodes CASGGDHYNSPLHF.

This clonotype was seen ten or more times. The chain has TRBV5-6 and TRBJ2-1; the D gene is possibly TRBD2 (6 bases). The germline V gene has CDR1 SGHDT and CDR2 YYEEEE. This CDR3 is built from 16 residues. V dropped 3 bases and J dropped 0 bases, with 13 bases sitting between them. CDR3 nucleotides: TGTGCCAGCAGCTCCCTAGGGAGGAGCTCCTACAATGAGCAGTTCTTC. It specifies CASSSLGRSSYNEQFF.

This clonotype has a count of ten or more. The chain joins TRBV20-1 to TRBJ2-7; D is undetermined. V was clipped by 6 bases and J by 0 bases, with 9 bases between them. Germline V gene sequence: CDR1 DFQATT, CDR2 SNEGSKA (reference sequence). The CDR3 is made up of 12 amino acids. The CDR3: CSAIDPSYEQYF. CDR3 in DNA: TGCAGTGCCATCGACCCCTCCTACGAGCAGTACTTC.

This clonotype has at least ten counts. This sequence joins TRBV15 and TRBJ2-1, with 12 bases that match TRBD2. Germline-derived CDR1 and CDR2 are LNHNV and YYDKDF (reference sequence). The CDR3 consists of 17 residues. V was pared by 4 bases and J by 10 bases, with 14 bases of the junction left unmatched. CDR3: CATSKMIWTSGEGEQFF. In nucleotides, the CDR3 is TGTGCCACCAGCAAAATGATCTGGACTAGCGGGGAGGGGGAGCAGTTCTTC.